This T cell receptor (beta chain) was identified during a study of cytomegalovirus exposure and HLA in healthy donors. With 1 base clipped from V and 9 bases from J, the junction kept 5 bases outside the gene matches. Germline CDR1 is SGHRS and CDR2 is YFSETQ. CDR3 size: 13 residues. With 60 Vbeta and 13 Jbeta primers, the PCR was carried out. Measured with immunoSEQ multiplex PCR; TCRdb has only the in-frame clones, and not every one. The sample includes about 92,000 clones, 81% of them seen just once. Study-level points and caveats: Later analysis associated a missense DCLRE1C variant with TCR beta V- and J-gene trimming. A later analysis showed TCR association rates differing by HLA locus, peaking at DRB1 and lowest at HLA-C. Further analysis, carried out later, found HLA-associated TCR beta chains more clonally expanded than equally common other chains.

In regard to this clone: The antigen is undetermined.

This TCR was sampled from a girl aged 2 to 10 in good health and CMV-seropositive. The sequenced material came from PBMCs. This sequence joins TRBV5-1 and TRBJ1-1; 8 bases are a match to TRBD1. CDR3 coding DNA: TGCGCCAGCAGCTTGTCGCGACAGGGGAAAGCTTTCTTT. This codes for CASSLSRQGKAFF.